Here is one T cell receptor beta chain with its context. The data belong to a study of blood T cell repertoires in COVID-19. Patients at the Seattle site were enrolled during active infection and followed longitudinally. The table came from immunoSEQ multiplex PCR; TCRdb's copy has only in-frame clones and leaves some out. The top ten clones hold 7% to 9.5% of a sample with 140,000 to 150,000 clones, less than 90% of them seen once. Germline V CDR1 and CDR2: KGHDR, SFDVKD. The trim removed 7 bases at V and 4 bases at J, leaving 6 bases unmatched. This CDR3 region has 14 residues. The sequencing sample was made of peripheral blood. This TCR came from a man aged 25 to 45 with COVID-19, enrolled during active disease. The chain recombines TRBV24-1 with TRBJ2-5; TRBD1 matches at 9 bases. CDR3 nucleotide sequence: TGTGCCACCAGACCGGGACAGGGCCTAGAGACCCAGTACTTC. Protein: CATRPGQGLETQYF.